This is a list of T cell receptor beta chains from one sample in a study of chemoradiotherapy in HPV16-positive cancers. Generated by immunoSEQ multiplex PCR, the TCRdb table keeps only in-frame clones and is missing some. The sample carries about 30,000 clones, approximately 90% recorded once. The sample here was blood, taken from a patient who underwent chemoradiotherapy. These receptors originate from a human donor with HPV-associated anogenital cancer. Each CDR3 is given with its conserved first and last residue. D genes are given only for firm matches. Not all rows give a size; the values are once, few, many and, for expanded clones, a class.

V gene,clone size,D gene,J gene,CDR3 protein,CDR3 DNA
TRBV5-6,-,-,TRBJ2-7,CASQLGTVSYEQYF,TGTGCCAGCCAGCTTGGTACGGTTTCCTACGAGCAGTACTTC
TRBV7-9,-,-,TRBJ2-1,CASRGAESSYNEQFF,TGTGCCAGCAGGGGAGCGGAAAGCTCCTACAATGAGCAGTTCTTC
TRBV18,-,-,TRBJ2-7,CASSPKKGTVYEQYF,TGTGCCAGCTCACCGAAGAAAGGGACCGTCTACGAGCAGTACTTC
TRBV18,once,-,TRBJ1-5,CASSPKTGRDQPQHF,TGTGCCAGCTCACCGAAAACAGGGAGGGATCAGCCCCAGCATTTT
TRBV5-1,-,TRBD2,TRBJ2-3,CASSLIAGGTDTQYF,TGCGCCAGCAGCTTGATCGCGGGGGGCACAGATACGCAGTATTTT
TRBV6-5,-,-,TRBJ1-2,CASRRPEFYGYTF,TGTGCCAGTAGGAGGCCGGAATTCTATGGCTACACCTTC
TRBV6-1,-,-,TRBJ1-5,CASSANRVSNQPQHF,TGTGCCAGCAGTGCGAACAGGGTGAGCAATCAGCCCCAGCATTTT
TRBV7-9,once,-,TRBJ2-1,CASSPSGRGLYNEQFF,TGTGCCAGCAGCCCCTCCGGGAGAGGCCTTTACAATGAGCAGTTCTTC
TRBV7-8,-,-,TRBJ1-1,CASSLGSRGGTEAFF,TGTGCCAGCAGCTTAGGGAGCAGGGGTGGCACTGAAGCTTTCTTT
TRBV7-2,-,TRBD2,TRBJ2-3,CASSLDPLAGGLTDTQYF,TGTGCCAGCAGCTTAGACCCCTTAGCGGGGGGGCTAACAGATACGCAGTATTTT
TRBV11-1,-,TRBD1,TRBJ2-5,CASSSPGQGAETQYF,TGTGCCAGCAGCTCTCCGGGACAGGGGGCGGAGACCCAGTACTTC
TRBV19,-,TRBD1,TRBJ1-2,CASSDPGRGPGGYTF,TGTGCCAGCTCAGACCCCGGCAGGGGGCCGGGTGGCTACACCTTC
TRBV5-6,-,-,TRBJ1-2,CAVNSRAGVGYTF,TGTGCCGTAAATTCTCGGGCAGGGGTTGGCTACACCTTC
TRBV5-1,-,-,TRBJ1-2,CASSPNAGANYGYTF,TGCGCCAGCAGCCCAAACGCGGGGGCGAACTATGGCTACACCTTC
TRBV6-5,medium-sized,-,TRBJ2-6,CASSPRVSGANVLTF,TGTGCCAGCAGCCCCCGAGTCTCTGGGGCCAACGTCCTGACTTTC
TRBV19,once,TRBD1,TRBJ1-5,CASSIDGTVFYSNQPQHF,TGTGCCAGTAGTATAGATGGGACAGTCTTTTATAGCAATCAGCCCCAGCATTTT
TRBV7-9,-,-,TRBJ2-3,CASSFPIVADTQYF,TGTGCCAGCAGCTTCCCCATCGTGGCAGATACGCAGTATTTT
TRBV2,-,TRBD1,TRBJ1-1,CASSEAWTGDTEAFF,TGTGCCAGCAGTGAAGCGTGGACAGGGGACACTGAAGCTTTCTTT
TRBV6-1,-,TRBD1,TRBJ1-2,CASSVLLGTDYYNYGYTF,TGTGCCAGCAGTGTATTGTTGGGGACAGACTACTATAACTATGGCTACACCTTC
TRBV28,-,-,TRBJ1-5,CASREPGNQPQHF,TGTGCCAGCAGGGAACCGGGAAATCAGCCCCAGCATTTT
TRBV27,-,-,TRBJ2-3,CASSISSTDTQYF,TGTGCCAGCAGTATCTCTAGCACAGATACGCAGTATTTT
TRBV9,-,TRBD1,TRBJ1-6,CASSGGTGERHNSPLHF,TGTGCCAGCAGCGGAGGGACAGGGGAACGACATAATTCACCCCTCCACTTT
TRBV2,-,TRBD2,TRBJ2-5,CASTGLATFQETQYF,TGTGCCAGCACGGGACTAGCTACCTTTCAAGAGACCCAGTACTTC
TRBV6-5,-,-,TRBJ2-3,CASSPRAGGTDTQYF,TGTGCCAGCAGTCCCCGGGCAGGCGGCACAGATACGCAGTATTTT
TRBV4-1,-,TRBD1,TRBJ1-1,CASSPGDRAENTEAFF,TGCGCCAGCAGCCCCGGGGACAGGGCCGAGAACACTGAAGCTTTCTTT
TRBV9,-,-,TRBJ2-2,CASSVAVLNTGELFF,TGTGCCAGCAGCGTAGCCGTATTGAACACCGGGGAGCTGTTTTTT
TRBV5-5,once,-,TRBJ2-3,CASSFSAGTGDTQYF,TGTGCCAGCAGCTTCTCAGCGGGCACTGGGGATACGCAGTATTTT
TRBV7-2,-,TRBD2,TRBJ2-3,CASSSWTSGRRTDTQYF,TGTGCCAGCAGCTCTTGGACTAGCGGGAGACGCACAGATACGCAGTATTTT